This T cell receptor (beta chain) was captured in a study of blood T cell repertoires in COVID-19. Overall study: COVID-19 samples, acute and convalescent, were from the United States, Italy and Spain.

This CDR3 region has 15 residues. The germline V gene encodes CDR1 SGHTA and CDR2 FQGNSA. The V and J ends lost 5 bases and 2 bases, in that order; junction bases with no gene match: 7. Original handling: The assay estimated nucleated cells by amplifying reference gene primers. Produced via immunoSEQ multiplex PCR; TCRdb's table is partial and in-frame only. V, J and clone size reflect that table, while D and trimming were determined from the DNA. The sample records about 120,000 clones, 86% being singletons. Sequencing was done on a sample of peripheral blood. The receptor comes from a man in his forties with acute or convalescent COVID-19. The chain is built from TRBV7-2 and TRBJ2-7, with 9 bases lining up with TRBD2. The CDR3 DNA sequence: TGTGCCAGCAGCCAAGGGACTAGCCGTACCTACGAGCAGTACTTC. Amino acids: CASSQGTSRTYEQYF.